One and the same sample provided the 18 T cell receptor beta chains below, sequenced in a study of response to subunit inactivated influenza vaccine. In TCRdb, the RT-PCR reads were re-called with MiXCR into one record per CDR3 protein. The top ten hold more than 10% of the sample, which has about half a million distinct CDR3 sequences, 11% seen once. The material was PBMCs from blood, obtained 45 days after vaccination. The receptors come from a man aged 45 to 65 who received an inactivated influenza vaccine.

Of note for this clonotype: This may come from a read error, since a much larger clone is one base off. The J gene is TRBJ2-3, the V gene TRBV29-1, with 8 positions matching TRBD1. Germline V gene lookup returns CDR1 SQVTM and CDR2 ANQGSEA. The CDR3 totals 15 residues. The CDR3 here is CSAATGQASTYTQYF. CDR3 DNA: TGCAGCGCCGCCACGGGACAGGCTAGCACATATACGCAGTATTTT.

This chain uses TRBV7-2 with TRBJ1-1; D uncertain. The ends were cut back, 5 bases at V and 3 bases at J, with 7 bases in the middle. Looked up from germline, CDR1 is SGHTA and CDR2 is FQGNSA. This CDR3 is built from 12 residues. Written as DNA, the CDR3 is TGTGCCAGCAGCGTGTTAGACACTGAAGCTTTCTTT. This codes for CASSVLDTEAFF.

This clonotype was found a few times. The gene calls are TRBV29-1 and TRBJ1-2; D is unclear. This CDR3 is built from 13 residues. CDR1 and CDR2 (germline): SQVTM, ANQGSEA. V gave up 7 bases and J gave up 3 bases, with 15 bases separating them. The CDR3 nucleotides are TGCAGCGCGCTGGACGGCGGGGACTATGGCTACACCTTC. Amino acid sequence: CSALDGGDYGYTF.

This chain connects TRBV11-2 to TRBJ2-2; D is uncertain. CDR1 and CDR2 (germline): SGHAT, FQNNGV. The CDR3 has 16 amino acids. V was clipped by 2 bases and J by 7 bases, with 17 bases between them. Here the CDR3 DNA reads TGTGCCAGCAGCTTAACCCTAGGACCGGGTGGCGGGGAGCTGTTTTTT. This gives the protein CASSLTLGPGGGELFF. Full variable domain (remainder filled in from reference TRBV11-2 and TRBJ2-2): EAGVAQSPRYKIIEKRQSVAFWCNPISGHATLYWYQQILGQGPKLLIQFQNNGVVDDSQLPKDRFSAERLKGVDSTLKIQPAKLEDSAVYLCASSLTLGPGGGELFFGEGSRLTVL.

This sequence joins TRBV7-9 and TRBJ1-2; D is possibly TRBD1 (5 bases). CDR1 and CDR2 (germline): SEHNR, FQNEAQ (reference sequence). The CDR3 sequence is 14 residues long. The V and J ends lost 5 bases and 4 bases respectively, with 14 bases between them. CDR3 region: CASSPGPGTYGYTF. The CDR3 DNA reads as TGTGCCAGCAGCCCCGGGCCAGGGACCTATGGCTACACCTTC.

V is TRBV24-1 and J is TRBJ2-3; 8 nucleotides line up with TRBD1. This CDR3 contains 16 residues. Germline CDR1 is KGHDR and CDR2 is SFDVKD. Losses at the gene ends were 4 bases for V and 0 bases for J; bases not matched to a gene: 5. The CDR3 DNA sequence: TGTGCCACCAGTGAGTCCGGGACAGGAAGCACAGATACGCAGTATTTT. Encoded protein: CATSESGTGSTDTQYF.

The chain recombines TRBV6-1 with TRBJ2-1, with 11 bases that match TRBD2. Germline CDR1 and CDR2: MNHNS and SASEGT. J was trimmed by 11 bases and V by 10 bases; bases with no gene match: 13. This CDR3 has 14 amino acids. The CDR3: CAIQPGTSGTQQFF. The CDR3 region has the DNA TGTGCCATCCAACCCGGGACTAGCGGTACCCAGCAGTTCTTC.

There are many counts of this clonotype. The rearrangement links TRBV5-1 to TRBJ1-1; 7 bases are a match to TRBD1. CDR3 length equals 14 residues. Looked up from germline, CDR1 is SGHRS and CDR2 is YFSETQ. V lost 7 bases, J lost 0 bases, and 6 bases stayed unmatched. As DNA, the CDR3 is TGCGCCAGCTCGAAGGGGGCACTGAACACTGAAGCTTTCTTT. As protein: CASSKGALNTEAFF.

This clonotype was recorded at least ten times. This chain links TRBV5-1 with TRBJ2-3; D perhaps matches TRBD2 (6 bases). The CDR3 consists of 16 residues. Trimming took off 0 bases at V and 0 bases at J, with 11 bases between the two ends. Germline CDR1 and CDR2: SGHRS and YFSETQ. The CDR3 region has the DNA TGCGCCAGCAGCTTGGGGCTAGCGACTAGCACAGATACGCAGTATTTT. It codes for CASSLGLATSTDTQYF.

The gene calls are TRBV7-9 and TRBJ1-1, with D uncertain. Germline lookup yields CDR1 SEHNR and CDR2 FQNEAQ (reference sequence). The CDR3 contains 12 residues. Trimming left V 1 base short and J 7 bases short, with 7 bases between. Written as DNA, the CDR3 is TGTGCCAGCAGCTTAGGAGGCTTTGAAGCTTTCTTT. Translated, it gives CASSLGGFEAFF. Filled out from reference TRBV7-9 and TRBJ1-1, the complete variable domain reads DTGVSQNPRHKITKRGQNVTFRCDPISEHNRLYWYRQTLGQGPEFLTYFQNEAQLEKSRLLSDRFSAERPKGSFSTLEIQRTEQGDSAMYLCASSLGGFEAFFGQGTRLTVV.

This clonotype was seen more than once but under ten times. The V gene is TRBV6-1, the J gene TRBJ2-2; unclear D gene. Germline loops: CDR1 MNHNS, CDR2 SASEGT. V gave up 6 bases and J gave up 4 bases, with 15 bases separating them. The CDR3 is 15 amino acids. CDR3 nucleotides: TGTGCCAGCAGGTTCGAAACAGTCCTCACCGGGGAGCTGTTTTTT. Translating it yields CASRFETVLTGELFF.

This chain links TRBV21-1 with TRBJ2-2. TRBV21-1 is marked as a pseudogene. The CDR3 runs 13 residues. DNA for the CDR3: TGTGCCAGCAGCAAGAAGGACACCGGGGAGCTGTTTTTT. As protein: CASSKKDTGELFF.

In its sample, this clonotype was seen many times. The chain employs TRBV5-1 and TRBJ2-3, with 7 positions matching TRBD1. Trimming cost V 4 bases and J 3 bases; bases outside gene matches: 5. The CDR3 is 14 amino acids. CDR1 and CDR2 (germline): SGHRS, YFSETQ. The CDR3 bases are TGCGCCAGCAGCCCAAAGACAGGGACAGATACGCAGTATTTT. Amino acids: CASSPKTGTDTQYF. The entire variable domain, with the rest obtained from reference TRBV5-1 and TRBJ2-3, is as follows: KAGVTQTPRYLIKTRGQQVTLSCSPISGHRSVSWYQQTPGQGLQFLFEYFSETQRNKGNFPGRFSGRQFSNSRSEMNVSTLELGDSALYLCASSPKTGTDTQYFGPGTRLTVL.

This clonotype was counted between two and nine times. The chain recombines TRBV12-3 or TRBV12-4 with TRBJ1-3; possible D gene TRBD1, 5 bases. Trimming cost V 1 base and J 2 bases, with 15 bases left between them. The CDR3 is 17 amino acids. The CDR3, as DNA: TGTGCCAGCAGTTTAGAAGAGGGGCTCAACCCTGGAAACACCATATATTTT. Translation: CASSLEEGLNPGNTIYF.

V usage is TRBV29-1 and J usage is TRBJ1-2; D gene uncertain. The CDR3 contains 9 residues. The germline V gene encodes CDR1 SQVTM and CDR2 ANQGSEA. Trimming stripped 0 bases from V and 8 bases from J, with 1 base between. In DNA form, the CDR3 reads TGCAGCGTTGAAGAAGGCTACACCTTC. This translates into CSVEEGYTF. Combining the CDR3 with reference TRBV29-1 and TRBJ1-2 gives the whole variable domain SAVISQKPSRDICQRGTSLTIQCQVDSQVTMMFWYRQQPGQSLTLIATANQGSEATYESGFVIDKFPISRPNLTFSTLTVSNMSPEDSSIYLCSVEEGYTFGSGTRLTVV.

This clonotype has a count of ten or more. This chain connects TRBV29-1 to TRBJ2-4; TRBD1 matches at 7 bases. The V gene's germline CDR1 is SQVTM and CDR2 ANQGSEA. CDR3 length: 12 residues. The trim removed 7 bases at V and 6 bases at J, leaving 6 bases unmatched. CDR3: CSARQGRNIQYF. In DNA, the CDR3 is TGCAGCGCCCGACAGGGCAGAAACATTCAGTACTTC.

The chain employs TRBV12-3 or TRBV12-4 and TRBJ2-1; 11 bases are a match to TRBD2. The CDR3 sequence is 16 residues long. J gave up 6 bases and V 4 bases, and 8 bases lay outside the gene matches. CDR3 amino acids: CASSSLVAGGVNEQFF. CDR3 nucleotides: TGTGCCAGCAGTTCCCTAGTAGCGGGGGGGGTCAATGAGCAGTTCTTC.

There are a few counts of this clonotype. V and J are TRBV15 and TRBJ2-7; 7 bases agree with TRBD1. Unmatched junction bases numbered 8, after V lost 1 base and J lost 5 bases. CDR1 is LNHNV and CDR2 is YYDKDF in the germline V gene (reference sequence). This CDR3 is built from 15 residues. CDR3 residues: CATSRVRQGGHEQYF. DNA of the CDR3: TGTGCCACCAGCAGAGTTCGACAGGGTGGCCACGAGCAGTACTTC.